The T cell receptor (beta chain) described here comes from a study of Tregs in tolerant kidney transplant recipients. A note on this clone: Its specificity is not known.

The assay was immunoSEQ multiplex PCR, and TCRdb's table has in-frame clones only and misses some. The top ten clones hold around 0.4% of a sample with approximately 41,000 clones, around 95% of them seen once. The V end was cut by 4 bases, the J end by 7 bases, with 12 bases between. The CDR3 runs to 13 residues. From germline, CDR1 is SGHNT and CDR2 YYREEE (reference sequence). V usage is TRBV5-4 and J usage is TRBJ2-1; either TRBD1 or TRBD2 may fit D (5 bases each). Sequencing input: Tregs from blood cultured with allogeneic cells. The TCR was taken from a human donor in good health. The CDR3 region has the DNA TGTGCCAGCAGCCGCCTAGAGGGGAATGAGCAGTTCTTC. The encoded protein is CASSRLEGNEQFF.